What follows are 32 T cell receptor beta chains derived from one specimen sequenced in a study of cytomegalovirus exposure and HLA in healthy donors. Both 60 Vbeta primers and 13 Jbeta primers went into the PCR. Profiling relied on immunoSEQ multiplex PCR, and the TCRdb table lists in-frame clones only, not all of them. Of 110,000 to 150,000 clones in the sample, roughly 82% were seen once. What was sequenced was PBMCs. Source of these receptors: a male donor in good health and CMV-seronegative.

The chain couples TRBV7-8 to TRBJ1-6, with D tentatively TRBD1 (5 bases). CDR1 is SGHVS and CDR2 is FQNEAQ in the germline V gene. The CDR3 is made up of 12 amino acids. With 5 bases removed from V and 7 bases from J, the gap between germline ends came to 6 bases. The CDR3 loop is CASSRGNSPLHF. Written as DNA, the CDR3 is TGTGCCAGCAGCAGGGGAAATTCACCCCTCCACTTT.

The chain joins TRBV4-1 to TRBJ1-1, with 8 bases lining up with TRBD1. The junction had 3 bases not matched to a gene; V was cut back by 1 base and J by 5 bases. The V gene's germline CDR1 is MGHRA and CDR2 YSYEKL. CDR3 length equals 14 residues. CDR3 sequence: CASSQVTGETEAFF. The CDR3, as DNA: TGCGCCAGCAGCCAAGTGACAGGGGAGACTGAAGCTTTCTTT.

The genes are TRBV5-1 and TRBJ2-1; 9 nucleotides match TRBD2. Germline CDR1 and CDR2: SGHRS and YFSETQ. The length of the CDR3 is 16 residues. Trimming removed 1 base from V and 5 bases from J; junction bases left unmatched: 7. CDR3 sequence (DNA): TGCGCCAGCAGCTTGTCAGCGGGAGGCCAACACAATGAGCAGTTCTTC. Protein product: CASSLSAGGQHNEQFF.

This clone appeared a few times. This sequence joins TRBV6-1 and TRBJ2-2; D is possibly TRBD1 (6 bases). Germline CDR1 reads MNHNS; CDR2 reads SASEGT. This CDR3 region has 14 residues. Trimming left V 2 bases short and J 5 bases short, with 9 bases between. The CDR3 DNA is TGTGCCAGCAGTGAAACAGGGTGGACCGGGGAGCTGTTTTTT. Amino acid sequence: CASSETGWTGELFF.

The rearrangement joins TRBV7-8 to TRBJ1-5; a possible D gene is TRBD1 (5 bases). The ends were cut back, 1 base at V and 2 bases at J, with 15 bases in the middle. Per germline, CDR1 SGHVS and CDR2 FQNEAQ. The CDR3 totals 17 residues. The CDR3 region has the DNA TGTGCCAGCAGCTTAGAGCCGGGGGGGTGGGGCAATCAGCCCCAGCATTTT. Its protein product is CASSLEPGGWGNQPQHF.

CDR3 sequence (DNA): TGCGCCAGCAGGTCCGGGACAGGGTCTGGCTACACCTTC. Protein: CASRSGTGSGYTF. V gene TRBV5-1 combines with J gene TRBJ1-2, with TRBD1 matching 9 bases. Germline-derived CDR1 and CDR2 are SGHRS and YFSETQ. J gave up 7 bases and V 5 bases, and 6 bases lay outside the gene matches. This CDR3 has 13 residues.

On this clone: One end of the junction fails to match germline, which may point to a read error. The chain joins TRBV7-9 to TRBJ2-4; the D gene is possibly TRBD1 (5 bases). The germline V gene has CDR1 SEHNR and CDR2 FQNEAQ (reference sequence). The CDR3 has 16 amino acids. The DNA for the CDR3 is TGTTCCAGCAGTTTAGGGGCAGGTCTGGTCAAAAACATTCAGTACTTC. Protein product: CSSSLGAGLVKNIQYF.

The chain joins TRBV27 to TRBJ2-3; D not resolved. Trimming took off 5 bases at V and 2 bases at J, with 11 bases between the two ends. CDR3 length: 14 residues. Germline values: CDR1 MNHEY, CDR2 SMNVEV (reference sequence). CDR3 sequence reads: CASSVTFYTDTQYF. The CDR3 DNA is TGTGCCAGCAGTGTGACTTTTTACACAGATACGCAGTATTTT.

This clone appeared once. CDR3 sequence reads: CASSINPAAHEAFF. The CDR3 nucleotides read TGTGCCAGTAGTATAAACCCGGCGGCCCATGAAGCTTTCTTT. V is TRBV19 and J is TRBJ1-1; D not resolved. V was shortened by 2 bases and J by 7 bases, with 14 bases between the two germline ends. The V gene's germline CDR1 is LNHDA and CDR2 SQIVND (reference sequence). This CDR3 has 14 residues.

The chain combines TRBV4-1 with TRBJ1-5; 10 bases are a match to TRBD1. The CDR3 length is 15 residues. Trimming at V came to 6 bases and at J to 6 bases, leaving 8 bases not matched to a gene. Germline values: CDR1 MGHRA, CDR2 YSYEKL. In DNA, the CDR3 is TGCGCCAGCAGTCGACCGGGACAGGGGATTCAGCCCCAGCATTTT. This codes for CASSRPGQGIQPQHF.

This chain links TRBV9 with TRBJ1-2, with 10 bases lining up with TRBD1. V lost 3 bases, J lost 8 bases, and 7 bases stayed unmatched. CDR1 and CDR2 (germline): SGDLS, YYNGEE. This CDR3 has 14 amino acids. CDR3 region: CASSEDRGLGGYTF. The CDR3 DNA reads TGTGCCAGCAGCGAAGACAGGGGGCTAGGAGGCTACACCTTC.

This sequence joins TRBV14 and TRBJ2-1; no definite D call. Trimming took 3 bases from V and 7 from J, leaving 7 bases between them. CDR3 size: 12 residues. Germline V gene sequence: CDR1 SGHDN, CDR2 FVKESK. CDR3 coding DNA: TGTGCCAGCAGCCAGCCCCTAAATGAGCAGTTCTTC. Protein product: CASSQPLNEQFF.

This clone was seen once. This chain uses TRBV19 with TRBJ1-4; D gene uncertain. The CDR3 runs to 11 residues. Trimming removed 8 bases from V and 6 bases from J, with 7 bases in between. The germline gives CDR1 LNHDA, CDR2 SQIVND (reference sequence). CDR3 sequence: CASVLDEKLFF. The CDR3 DNA is TGTGCCAGTGTCCTCGATGAAAAACTGTTTTTT.

The CDR3 here is CASSREGQANSPLHF. CDR3 sequence (DNA): TGCGCCAGCAGCAGAGAGGGACAAGCAAATTCACCCCTCCACTTT. The rearrangement links TRBV5-1 to TRBJ1-6; the D gene is possibly TRBD1 (6 bases). Germline-derived CDR1 and CDR2 are SGHRS and YFSETQ. V was pared by 4 bases and J by 7 bases, with 15 bases between. The CDR3 spans 15 residues.

The rearrangement joins TRBV5-4 to TRBJ1-1; 7 bases are a match to TRBD1. The CDR3 has 15 residues. J was trimmed by 2 bases and V by 2 bases; bases with no gene match: 6. Germline CDR1 is SGHNT and CDR2 is YYREEE (reference sequence). CDR3: CASSFNTGVNTEAFF. In nucleotides, the CDR3 is TGTGCCAGCAGCTTTAATACAGGGGTCAACACTGAAGCTTTCTTT.

This sequence joins TRBV19 and TRBJ2-2; D might be TRBD1 (6 bases). In germline, CDR1 is LNHDA, CDR2 SQIVND (reference sequence). Trimming removed 6 bases from V and 5 bases from J, with 7 bases in between. The CDR3 spans 12 residues. CDR3 DNA: TGTGCCAGTAGCACAGGGACCGGGGAGCTGTTTTTT. This gives the protein CASSTGTGELFF.

This clone has just one count. V usage is TRBV19 and J usage is TRBJ1-1; D not resolved. Per germline, CDR1 LNHDA and CDR2 SQIVND (reference sequence). The CDR3 loop spans 13 amino acids. With 2 bases removed from V and 1 base from J, the gap between germline ends came to 5 bases. In nucleotides, the CDR3 is TGTGCCAGTAGTATACGGGAGAACACTGAAGCTTTCTTT. Translated: CASSIRENTEAFF.

The chain is built from TRBV10-3 and TRBJ1-2; D is perhaps TRBD1 (6 bases). Per the germline V gene, CDR1 is ENHRY and CDR2 is SYGVKD. Trimming removed 2 bases from V and 5 bases from J, with 12 bases in between. The CDR3 totals 14 residues. The CDR3 coding sequence is TGTGCCATCAGTGAGGGGAGGGGGAATTATGGCTACACCTTC. As protein: CAISEGRGNYGYTF.

The V and J genes are TRBV7-2 and TRBJ2-1, with D possibly being TRBD2 (6 bases). Germline V CDR1 and CDR2: SGHTA, FQGNSA. The ends were cut back, 0 bases at V and 8 bases at J, with 8 bases in the middle. The CDR3 is 13 amino acids. The CDR3 region is CASSLAQRDEQFF. In nucleotides, the CDR3 is TGTGCCAGCAGCTTAGCTCAGCGGGATGAGCAGTTCTTC.

This clone was counted once. The chain is built from TRBV10-3 and TRBJ2-5, with 8 bases fitting TRBD2. This CDR3 comprises 15 residues. Germline V gene lookup returns CDR1 ENHRY and CDR2 SYGVKD. Trimming removed 3 bases from V and 1 base from J; junction bases left unmatched: 4. CDR3 coding DNA: TGTGCCATCAGTGATTCGGGGGGGATCCAAGAGACCCAGTACTTC. It yields the protein CAISDSGGIQETQYF.

This clone appeared once. The chain recombines TRBV6-5 with TRBJ1-4; a possible D gene is TRBD1 (5 bases). The V end was cut by 6 bases, the J end by 2 bases, with 10 bases between. Germline CDR1 and CDR2: MNHEY and SVGAGI. The CDR3 is 14 residues long. This CDR3 reads CASSHQGTNEKLFF. CDR3 DNA sequence: TGTGCCAGCAGCCACCAGGGCACTAATGAAAAACTGTTTTTT.

The chain joins TRBV30 to TRBJ2-1; 15 nucleotides agree with TRBD2. The CDR3 is 18 residues long. Germline lookup yields CDR1 GTSNPN and CDR2 SVGIG (reference sequence). V shed 1 base and J 6 bases; nucleotides not matched to a gene: 10. CDR3 in amino acids: CAWSAIPGTSGRINEQFF. CDR3 bases: TGTGCCTGGAGTGCGATTCCCGGGACTAGCGGGAGGATCAATGAGCAGTTCTTC.

V usage is TRBV5-6 and J usage is TRBJ1-2; weak D call: TRBD1 (5 bases). Germline values: CDR1 SGHDT, CDR2 YYEEEE. Trimming pared 4 bases from V and 3 bases from J, leaving 22 bases between. This CDR3 has 17 residues. The CDR3: CASSGRDAGAVDYGYTF. Written as DNA, the CDR3 is TGTGCCAGCAGCGGCAGGGATGCCGGCGCCGTTGACTATGGCTACACCTTC.

J is TRBJ2-2 and V is TRBV9; 8 bases line up with TRBD2. The CDR3 consists of 16 residues. Germline V gene sequence: CDR1 SGDLS, CDR2 YYNGEE. Losses at the gene ends were 4 bases for V and 6 bases for J; bases not matched to a gene: 11. CDR3 sequence (DNA): TGTGCCAGCAGCCCGGGGGGGTTGCCGGGTTCCGGGGAGCTGTTTTTT. This encodes CASSPGGLPGSGELFF.

V gene TRBV4-1 combines with J gene TRBJ2-7; D remains unclear. The germline V and J ends were trimmed by 2 bases and 0 bases, with 5 bases remaining between them. The CDR3 runs 13 residues. The germline CDR1 and CDR2 sequences are MGHRA and YSYEKL. CDR3 bases: TGCGCCAGCAGCCAACAGAACTCCTACGAGCAGTACTTC. This encodes CASSQQNSYEQYF.

The J gene is TRBJ1-1, the V gene TRBV23-1, with 9 bases fitting TRBD1. TRBV23-1 is reported as an ORF; its role is uncertain. V shed 0 bases, J shed 6 bases, and the junction held 17 bases outside the gene matches. CDR3 length equals 19 residues. The CDR3 loop reads CASSQSCPFRRDRVAEAFF. The CDR3 DNA reads as TGCGCCAGCAGTCAATCGTGCCCGTTCCGACGGGACAGGGTCGCTGAAGCTTTCTTT.

This chain connects TRBV4-1 to TRBJ2-3; 7 bases are shared with TRBD1. V was pared by 0 bases and J by 7 bases, with 7 bases of the junction left unmatched. This CDR3 is 15 amino acids long. Germline lookup yields CDR1 MGHRA and CDR2 YSYEKL. CDR3 in amino acids: CASSQEAGGWYTQYF. DNA of the CDR3: TGCGCCAGCAGCCAAGAAGCAGGGGGATGGTATACGCAGTATTTT.

This chain uses TRBV7-9 with TRBJ1-4; 9 nucleotides agree with TRBD1. The CDR3 runs 15 residues. Germline CDR1 reads SEHNR; CDR2 reads FQNEAQ (reference sequence). With V trimmed by 5 bases and J by 3 bases, 4 bases remained unmatched. The CDR3 DNA sequence: TGTGCCAGCAGCCGTGGGACAGGGCCTAATGAAAAACTGTTTTTT. It is translated as CASSRGTGPNEKLFF.

This clone was detected once. The V call is TRBV28, the J call TRBJ2-5, with a tentative D call TRBD1 (7 bases). The CDR3 extends over 15 amino acids. The V gene's germline CDR1 is MDHEN and CDR2 SYDVKM. The V end was cut by 6 bases, the J end by 11 bases, with 25 bases between. The CDR3 DNA reads as TGTGCCAGCAGCCGAGGGACAGACAGAGGTGGGGGGCAGTACTTC. The encoded protein is CASSRGTDRGGGQYF.

The CDR3 DNA follows: TGTGCCAGCAGCTTTCCGCCGGGACTAGCGGGTATAGATACGCAGTATTTT. It translates to CASSFPPGLAGIDTQYF. The rearrangement links TRBV7-9 to TRBJ2-3, with TRBD2 matching 12 bases. Germline V gene data show CDR1 as SEHNR and CDR2 as FQNEAQ (reference sequence). CDR3 length equals 17 residues. With V trimmed by 3 bases and J by 5 bases, 9 bases remained unmatched.

This chain uses TRBV7-3 with TRBJ2-2, with no clear D. The CDR3 sequence is 12 residues long. The V gene lost 5 bases and the J gene lost 2 bases, with 3 bases spanning the gap. Germline CDR1 SGHTA, CDR2 FQGTGA. The DNA of the CDR3 is TGTGCCAGCAGCCCTAACACCGGGGAGCTGTTTTTT. This encodes CASSPNTGELFF.

This clone was found a few times. This chain uses TRBV5-1 with TRBJ2-5; D possibly corresponds to TRBD1 (5 bases). The CDR3 is made up of 14 amino acids. Germline-derived CDR1 and CDR2 are SGHRS and YFSETQ. The V end was cut by 1 base, the J end by 5 bases, with 12 bases between. DNA of the CDR3: TGCGCCAGCAGCTTGACGGCAGGGCACGAGACCCAGTACTTC. Its protein product is CASSLTAGHETQYF. The full variable domain, its missing parts supplied by reference TRBV5-1 and TRBJ2-5, is KAGVTQTPRYLIKTRGQQVTLSCSPISGHRSVSWYQQTPGQGLQFLFEYFSETQRNKGNFPGRFSGRQFSNSRSEMNVSTLELGDSALYLCASSLTAGHETQYFGPGTRLLVL.